This T cell receptor (beta chain) appears in the sequencing data of a study of blood T cell repertoires in COVID-19. Study-wide background: Material from acute and convalescent COVID-19 was sourced from the United States, Italy and Spain. T cells, B-cell-depleted T cells, or PBMCs provided the cDNA or gDNA that served as material.

Per the study methods: Amplifying reference gene primers gave estimates of nucleated cell counts. The repertoire was sequenced with immunoSEQ multiplex PCR; TCRdb's copy has only in-frame clones and lacks some. That table furnishes V, J and clone size, whereas the DNA furnished D and trimming. The profile shows about 97,000 clones, roughly 81% of them singletons. The receptor comes from a man in his forties with active or convalescent COVID-19. The material sequenced was peripheral blood.

The CDR3 here is CATRGRGDTGELFF. The CDR3 bases are TGTGCCACCCGAGGCAGGGGCGACACCGGGGAGCTGTTTTTT. The chain uses TRBV28 and TRBJ2-2; D is possibly TRBD1 (6 bases). The V end lost 10 bases, the J end lost 3 bases, and 15 bases lay between the germline ends. The length of the CDR3 is 14 residues. Germline CDR1 is MDHEN and CDR2 is SYDVKM.